This entry describes one T cell receptor (beta chain). Its antigen is undetermined. J lost 5 bases, V lost 11 bases, and 9 bases had no gene match. This CDR3 is 14 amino acids long. Germline-derived CDR1 and CDR2 are MDHEN and SYDVKM. Through a sample-barcoded 5' primer and a J-beta primer mix, a second PCR was run for about 6 to 11 cycles. MiXCR, applied by TCRdb to the 5' RACE reads, yields one record per CDR3 protein. This table has about 1,500,000 distinct CDR3 sequences, roughly 27% appearing once. The sample comes from a study of blood T cells in healthy people across ages. Whole-study results and caveats: Expanded clonotype shifts may have been confounded, as the donors had an unknown CMV status.

This rearrangement joins TRBV28 to TRBJ2-7, with 13 nucleotides matching TRBD2. Sequencing input: blood. The sequence came from a woman in her 30s in good health. CDR3 in DNA: TGTGCCGCCAAACCCGGACTAGCGGGAGACGAGCAGTACTTC. Its protein is CAAKPGLAGDEQYF. Together with reference TRBV28 and TRBJ2-7, the CDR3 gives the full variable domain: DVKVTQSSRYLVKRTGEKVFLECVQDMDHENMFWYRQDPGLGLRLIYFSYDVKMKEKGDIPEGYSVSREKKERFSLILESASTNQTSMYLCAAKPGLAGDEQYFGPGTRLTVT.